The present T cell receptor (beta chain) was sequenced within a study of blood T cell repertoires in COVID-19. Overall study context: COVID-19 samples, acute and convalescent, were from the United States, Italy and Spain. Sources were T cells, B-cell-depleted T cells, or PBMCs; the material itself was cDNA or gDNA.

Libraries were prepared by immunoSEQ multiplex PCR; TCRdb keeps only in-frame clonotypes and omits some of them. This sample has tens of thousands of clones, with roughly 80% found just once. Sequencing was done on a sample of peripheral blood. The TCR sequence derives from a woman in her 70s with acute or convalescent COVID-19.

CDR3 bases: TGTGCCAGCAGTCCCCTGAAACAAGAGAACACTGAAGCTTTCTTT. It codes for CASSPLKQENTEAFF. The chain links TRBV9 to TRBJ1-1; no clear D. Trimming removed 5 bases from V and 1 base from J, with 15 bases in between. CDR1 is SGDLS and CDR2 is YYNGEE in the germline V gene. CDR3 length equals 15 residues.